One and the same sample provided the 7 T cell receptor beta chains below, sequenced in a study of neurological immune-mediated disorders. TCRdb used MiXCR to reprocess the 5' RACE reads, holding one entry per CDR3 protein. This table holds 15,000 to 20,000 distinct CDR3 sequences, 6% to 8.5% found once. Sequenced: CD8+ T cells from blood. These receptors all come from a woman aged 30 to 39 with HTLV-1-associated myelopathy (HAM/TSP).

This clonotype was seen at least ten times. CDR3 in DNA: TGTGCCAACCGCGAAGGGGGAACGCAGTATTTT. It translates to CANREGGTQYF. This rearrangement joins TRBV5-6 to TRBJ2-3; D is possibly TRBD1 (6 bases). This CDR3 has 11 residues. CDR1 and CDR2 from the germline V gene are SGHDT and YYEEEE. V was cut by 9 bases and J by 9 bases, with 14 bases left in between. The whole variable domain, filled in from reference TRBV5-6 and TRBJ2-3, reads DAGVTQSPTHLIKTRGQQVTLRCSPKSGHDTVSWYQQALGQGPQFIFQYYEEEERQRGNFPDRFSGHQFPNYSSELNVNALLLGDSALYLCANREGGTQYFGPGTRLTVL.

The sample holds many counts of this clonotype. This chain connects TRBV3-1 to TRBJ1-2; D uncertain. Between the trimmed V and J ends, which lost 3 bases and 7 bases, there was a span of 15 bases. CDR1 is LGHDT, CDR2 YNNKEL, per germline (reference sequence). The CDR3 totals 14 residues. Here the CDR3 reads CASSHDGLEPGYTF. The CDR3 DNA reads as TGTGCCAGCAGCCACGACGGCCTAGAGCCTGGCTACACCTTC.

There are many counts of this clonotype. This chain joins TRBV4-1 and TRBJ2-7; D possibly corresponds to TRBD1 (6 bases). The V end was cut by 4 bases, the J end by 7 bases, with 17 bases between. Looked up from germline, CDR1 is MGHRA and CDR2 is YSYEKL. The CDR3 is 14 residues long. The DNA for the CDR3 is TGCGCCAGCAGCCGAGGGACACCCTCAAGGGAGCAGTACTTC. This sequence encodes CASSRGTPSREQYF.

This clonotype was observed many times. This sequence joins TRBV29-1 and TRBJ1-2, with TRBD1 as a possible D gene (5 bases). The CDR3 has 13 amino acids. Per the germline V gene, CDR1 is SQVTM and CDR2 is ANQGSEA. V gave up 0 bases and J gave up 6 bases, with 11 bases separating them. CDR3 protein: CSVEDGGADGYTF. In DNA form, the CDR3 reads TGCAGCGTTGAAGATGGAGGGGCAGATGGCTACACCTTC.

In this sample, this clonotype turned up many times. Here the CDR3 DNA reads TGTGCCAGCAGTGACTCGGCTAGCGGAGACTACAATGAGCAGTTCTTC. Translation gives CASSDSASGDYNEQFF. The chain combines TRBV6-4 with TRBJ2-1; TRBD2 aligns across 7 bases. Germline V lookup: CDR1 MRHNA, CDR2 SNTAGT. The trim removed 0 bases at V and 3 bases at J, leaving 5 bases unmatched. The CDR3 has 16 residues.

This clonotype appeared many times. The V call is TRBV7-2, the J call TRBJ2-2; D might be TRBD2 (5 bases). The CDR3 totals 17 residues. The germline V gene has CDR1 SGHTA and CDR2 FQGNSA. V lost 6 bases to trimming and J lost 4 bases, with 21 bases between them. The CDR3 DNA reads as TGTGCCAGCAGGTCCGCCGGGATCTCGATCTTCACCGGGGAGCTGTTTTTT. It is translated as CASRSAGISIFTGELFF.

Concerning this clonotype itself: At one end, the junction sequence differs from germline, possibly due to a read error. The chain carries TRBV12-3 or TRBV12-4 and TRBJ2-1; tentative D call: TRBD1 (6 bases). The CDR3 loop spans 13 amino acids. CDR3 nucleotide sequence: TGTGCCAGCAGCCCAGTGGGGGACAATGAGCAGTTCTTT. It translates to CASSPVGDNEQFF.